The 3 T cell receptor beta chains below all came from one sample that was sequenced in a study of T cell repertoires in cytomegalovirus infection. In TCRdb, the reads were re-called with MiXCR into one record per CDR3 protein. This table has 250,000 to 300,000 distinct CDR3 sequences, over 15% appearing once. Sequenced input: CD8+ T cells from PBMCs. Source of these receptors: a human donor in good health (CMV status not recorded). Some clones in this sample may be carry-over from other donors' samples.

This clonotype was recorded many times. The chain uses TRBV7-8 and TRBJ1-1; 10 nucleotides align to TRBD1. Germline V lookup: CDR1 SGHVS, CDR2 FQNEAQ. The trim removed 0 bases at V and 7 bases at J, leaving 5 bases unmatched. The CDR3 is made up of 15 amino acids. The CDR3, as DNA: TGTGCCAGCAGCTTAGCTCGGACAGGGGGAATTGAAGCTTTCTTT. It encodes CASSLARTGGIEAFF. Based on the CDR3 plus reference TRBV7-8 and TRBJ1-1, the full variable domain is GAGVSQSPRYKVAKRGQDVALRCDPISGHVSLFWYQQALGQGPEFLTYFQNEAQLDKSGLPSDRFFAERPEGSVSTLKIQRTQQEDSAVYLCASSLARTGGIEAFFGQGTRLTVV.

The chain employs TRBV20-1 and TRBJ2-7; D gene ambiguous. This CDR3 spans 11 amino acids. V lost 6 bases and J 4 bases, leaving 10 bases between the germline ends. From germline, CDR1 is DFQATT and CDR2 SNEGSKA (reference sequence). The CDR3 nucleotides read TGCAGTGCCCTGCGTACTTACGAGCAGTACTTC. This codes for CSALRTYEQYF.

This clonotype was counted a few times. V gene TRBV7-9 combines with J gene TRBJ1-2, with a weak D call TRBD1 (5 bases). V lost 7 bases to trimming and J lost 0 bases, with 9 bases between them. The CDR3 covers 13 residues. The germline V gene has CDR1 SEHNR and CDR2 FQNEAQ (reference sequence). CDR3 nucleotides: TGTGCCAGCACCCCAGGGACTAACTATGGCTACACCTTC. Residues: CASTPGTNYGYTF.